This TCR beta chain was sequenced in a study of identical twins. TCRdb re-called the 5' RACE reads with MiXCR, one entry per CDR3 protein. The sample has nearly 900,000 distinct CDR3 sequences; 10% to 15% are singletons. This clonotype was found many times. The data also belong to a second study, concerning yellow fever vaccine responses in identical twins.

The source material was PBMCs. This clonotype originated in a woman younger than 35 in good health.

CDR3 sequence reads: CASSEALFFTEAFF. In DNA form, the CDR3 reads TGTGCCAGCAGTGAAGCTCTTTTTTTCACTGAAGCTTTCTTT. V and J are TRBV6-1 and TRBJ1-1; D gene ambiguous. The CDR3 runs to 14 residues. Trimming stripped 0 bases from V and 4 bases from J, with 9 bases between. CDR1 is MNHNS, CDR2 SASEGT, per germline.